A single sample gave rise to the 13 T cell receptor beta chains below, sequenced in a study of shared clonotypes between healthy human individuals. Here immunoSEQ multiplex PCR was the method, and the copy in TCRdb shows in-frame clones only, minus some. The data show approximately 2,300,000 clones, less than 95% seen once. The sample was naive CD4+ T cells from PBMCs. The subset was: CD45RA+ positively selected. The receptor source for this set is a man younger than 35 in good health. Some clones in this sample may be carry-over from other donors' samples.

The J gene is TRBJ2-2, the V gene TRBV11-3, with D perhaps TRBD2 (6 bases). The germline CDR1 and CDR2 sequences are SGHNT and YENEEA. V was clipped by 5 bases and J by 5 bases, with 18 bases between them. This CDR3 is built from 16 residues. As DNA, the CDR3 is TGTGCCAGCAGCCCGGCGGGACCTTCGGGGACCGGGGAGCTGTTTTTT. Translating gives CASSPAGPSGTGELFF.

This chain links TRBV25-1 with TRBJ2-3, with a possible D match to TRBD2 (6 bases). V was cut by 0 bases and J by 0 bases, with 10 bases left in between. The CDR3 runs to 16 residues. CDR1 is MGHDK and CDR2 is SYGVNS in the germline V gene. The CDR3 DNA sequence: TGTGCCAGCAGTGAATACGCGGGAATAAGCACAGATACGCAGTATTTT. This encodes CASSEYAGISTDTQYF.

The J gene is TRBJ1-3, the V gene TRBV5-5, with 7 positions matching TRBD1. Per germline, CDR1 SGHKS and CDR2 YYEKEE (reference sequence). This CDR3 is 16 amino acids long. V shed 0 bases, J shed 0 bases, and the junction held 3 bases outside the gene matches. The CDR3 DNA reads TGTGCCAGCAGCTTGGGGACAGGAAACTCTGGAAACACCATATATTTT. Its translation: CASSLGTGNSGNTIYF.

The rearrangement joins TRBV30 to TRBJ2-1; 10 bases agree with TRBD2. CDR1 and CDR2 (germline): GTSNPN, SVGIG (reference sequence). CDR3 length: 13 amino acids. V trimming: 0 bases; J trimming: 13 bases; junction bases outside the gene matches: 6. CDR3 residues: CAWSVLAGSPQFF. The CDR3 DNA reads as TGTGCCTGGAGTGTACTAGCGGGGTCACCTCAGTTCTTC.

The chain uses TRBV9 and TRBJ2-5, with 9 nucleotides matching TRBD2. Germline loops: CDR1 SGDLS, CDR2 YYNGEE. The CDR3 runs to 16 residues. Trimming at V came to 0 bases and at J to 5 bases, leaving 8 bases not matched to a gene. The CDR3: CASSVGVAGDWETQYF. CDR3 DNA sequence: TGTGCCAGCAGCGTAGGAGTAGCGGGAGATTGGGAGACCCAGTACTTC.

The chain joins TRBV7-2 to TRBJ1-3; D not certain. CDR3 length: 16 residues. Trimming took off 1 base at V and 0 bases at J, with 10 bases between the two ends. Germline-derived CDR1 and CDR2 are SGHTA and FQGNSA. The CDR3 DNA sequence: TGTGCCAGCAGCTTAGTCCCGGCGCACTCTGGAAACACCATATATTTT. This encodes CASSLVPAHSGNTIYF.

The chain links TRBV25-1 to TRBJ1-1; D unclear. The CDR3 runs to 11 residues. Trimming took 4 bases from V and 11 from J, leaving 11 bases between them. The germline gives CDR1 MGHDK, CDR2 SYGVNS. The CDR3 loop is CASSGAVRAFF. In DNA form, the CDR3 reads TGTGCCAGCAGTGGGGCAGTGAGGGCTTTCTTT. The entire variable domain, with the rest obtained from reference TRBV25-1 and TRBJ1-1, is as follows: EADIYQTPRYLVIGTGKKITLECSQTMGHDKMYWYQQDPGMELHLIHYSYGVNSTEKGDLSSESTVSRIRTEHFPLTLESARPSHTSQYLCASSGAVRAFFGQGTRLTVV.

Of note for this clone: This CDR3 is also generated by other DNA sequences in the sample. The V gene is TRBV7-2, the J gene TRBJ1-1; D remains ambiguous. The V end was cut by 3 bases, the J end by 1 base, with 6 bases between. The CDR3 totals 13 residues. In germline, CDR1 is SGHTA, CDR2 FQGNSA. The CDR3 protein is CASSFGPNTEAFF. CDR3 in DNA: TGTGCCAGCAGCTTCGGGCCGAACACTGAAGCTTTCTTT.

This clone was counted between two and nine times. This chain links TRBV5-5 with TRBJ1-1, with D perhaps matching TRBD1 (6 bases). This CDR3 region has 16 residues. V was clipped by 0 bases and J by 5 bases, with 17 bases between them. CDR1 is SGHKS and CDR2 is YYEKEE in the germline V gene (reference sequence). The CDR3 bases are TGTGCCAGCAGCTTGGCGTTAGGACAGATAACAACTGAAGCTTTCTTT. Translating gives CASSLALGQITTEAFF.

The V call is TRBV4-1, the J call TRBJ1-4; D is undetermined. Trimming removed 4 bases at V and 8 bases at J, with 11 bases between. CDR3 size: 13 residues. The germline V gene has CDR1 MGHRA and CDR2 YSYEKL. Here the CDR3 DNA reads TGCGCCAGCAGCCTTCTTCCGGGCGAAAAACTGTTTTTT. Translating it yields CASSLLPGEKLFF.

The chain joins TRBV2 to TRBJ1-2; D gene ambiguous. Trimming left V 2 bases short and J 6 bases short, with 10 bases between. Germline V gene sequence: CDR1 SNHLY, CDR2 FYNNEI. The CDR3 loop spans 13 amino acids. This chain's CDR3 is CASSEWQVDGYTF. CDR3 nucleotides: TGTGCCAGCAGTGAATGGCAGGTTGATGGCTACACCTTC.

The rearrangement uses TRBV19 and TRBJ2-7; D assignment may be TRBD1 or TRBD2 (6 bases each). CDR1 is LNHDA, CDR2 SQIVND, per germline (reference sequence). Trimming cost V 10 bases and J 0 bases, with 16 bases left between them. CDR3 length equals 14 residues. The DNA of the CDR3 is TGTGCCACGCGTGGGGGGCCGAGCTCCTACGAGCAGTACTTC. Translating it yields CATRGGPSSYEQYF.

This clone was detected a few times. Other DNA sequences within the sample encode an identical CDR3. V usage is TRBV7-9 and J usage is TRBJ1-1; D gene ambiguous. Between the trimmed V and J ends, which lost 2 bases and 1 base, there was a span of 5 bases. The CDR3 has 13 residues. Germline assignment: CDR1 SEHNR and CDR2 FQNEAQ (reference sequence). The CDR3 reads CASSLSSNTEAFF. CDR3 DNA: TGTGCCAGCAGCTTAAGCTCGAACACTGAAGCTTTCTTT.